The source of this TCR beta chain is a study of radiation and T cells in renal cell carcinoma. Study overall: Nephrectomy followed 15 Gy stereotactic body radiation by 4 weeks.

Time point given: blood 2 weeks post-SBRT. Treatment reported: 15 Gy SBRT to primary tumor, nephrectomy 4 weeks later. Blood was sampled at baseline, 2 weeks and 4 weeks after SBRT. Study conclusions and caveats: From baseline, blood top tumor clonotypes peaked at 2 weeks post-radiation. Without pretreatment biopsies, baseline tumor clonotype presence was undetermined.

In this sample, this clone turned up a few times. Its antigen is unidentified. At the DNA level, this CDR3 is encoded by other sequences in the same sample as well. Here immunoSEQ multiplex PCR was the method, and the copy in TCRdb shows in-frame clones only, minus some. There are about 130,000 clones in the sample; 81% occur only once, and roughly 6.2% lies in the top ten. The material was blood, obtained from a patient whose treatment included radiotherapy and nephrectomy. The origin of this receptor is a man between 50 and 59 years old with renal cell carcinoma.

Here the CDR3 DNA reads TGTGCCAGCTCACCGACAGCCCTGAACACTGAAGCTTTCTTT. This sequence encodes CASSPTALNTEAFF. The chain couples TRBV18 to TRBJ1-1; D is possibly TRBD1 (5 bases). Germline V gene lookup returns CDR1 KGHSH and CDR2 LQKENI. The CDR3 is made up of 14 amino acids. V gave up 3 bases and J gave up 0 bases, with 8 bases separating them.